This entry describes one T cell receptor (beta chain). Its antigen is not identified. Germline CDR1 reads MGHDK; CDR2 reads SYGVNS. V was trimmed by 7 bases and J by 1 base, leaving 13 bases between them. CDR3 length: 14 residues. With 60 Vbeta and 13 Jbeta primers, the PCR was carried out. Clones were read by immunoSEQ multiplex PCR, and TCRdb kept only the in-frame ones, dropping some. Of about 170,000 clones detected, 75% appear once; the ten largest clones hold 2.5% to 3.5%. This sample was included in a study of cytomegalovirus exposure and HLA in healthy donors. Findings of the study overall: Later analysis indicated greater clonal expansion among HLA-associated TCR beta chains than among equally common other chains.

Healthy bone marrow donors supplied every sample. This chain connects TRBV25-1 to TRBJ1-1; D is unclear. The receptor's source is a woman between 45 and 60 years old in good health and CMV-seropositive. The source material was PBMCs. In nucleotides, the CDR3 is TGTGCCAGCAAGCCGGATTTAGCGAACACTGAAGCTTTCTTT. Translated, it gives CASKPDLANTEAFF.